Sequencing of this T cell receptor beta chain was carried out in a study of shared clonotypes between healthy human individuals. Only in-frame clones appear in the TCRdb table, and some are missing; sequencing was by immunoSEQ multiplex PCR. Of 2 million to 2.5 million clones in the sample, 85% to 95% were seen once. This CDR3 contains 14 residues. CDR1 is MNHNY, CDR2 SVGAGI, per germline (reference sequence). V shed 4 bases and J shed 0 bases, with 9 bases lying between them. For this clone: The sample has other DNA sequences that encode this CDR3 too.

The source of this sequence is a young man in good health. This sequence joins TRBV6-6 and TRBJ1-1; D might be TRBD1 (5 bases). Sequencing was performed on naive CD4+ T cells sorted from blood. Subset: CD45RA+ positively selected. The CDR3, as DNA: TGTGCCAGCAGTTCTCAGGGAATGAACACTGAAGCTTTCTTT. It yields the protein CASSSQGMNTEAFF.